The table lists the clone carrying this T cell receptor beta chain with a few counts. Its antigen remains unknown. CDR1 is MNHEY and CDR2 is SMNVEV in the germline V gene (reference sequence). Trimming stripped 1 base from V and 5 bases from J, with 17 bases between. There are 17 residues in the CDR3. This entry comes from a study of T-cell memory formation after mild COVID-19. The overall study: TCR clusters were mostly donor specific.

After 5'RACE with constant-segment primers, TCR alpha and TCR beta cDNA libraries carrying sample barcodes and UMIs were obtained. Via MiXCR, TCRdb re-called the 5' RACE reads, giving one row per CDR3 protein. Here the sample spans approximately 100,000 distinct CDR3 sequences, about 23% being singletons. Study conclusions and caveats: Shrinking CD4+ clones were chiefly CM and EM; CD8+ ones were chiefly EMRA. Balance between CD4 and CD8 was seen in clones contracting day 15 to 85, and a CD4+ lean was seen in later expanders.

Sample: PBMCs or a T cell subset sorted from them (not recorded which). The chain has TRBV27 and TRBJ2-2; tentatively, D is TRBD2 (6 bases). The origin of this receptor is a man aged 18-30 years who had mild COVID-19 (a few samples of this study predate the infection). Cell type and time point are not known. Here the CDR3 DNA reads TGTGCCAGCAGTTTATATATGGGACTTTCGGGGACCGGGGAGCTGTTTTTT. Its translation: CASSLYMGLSGTGELFF.